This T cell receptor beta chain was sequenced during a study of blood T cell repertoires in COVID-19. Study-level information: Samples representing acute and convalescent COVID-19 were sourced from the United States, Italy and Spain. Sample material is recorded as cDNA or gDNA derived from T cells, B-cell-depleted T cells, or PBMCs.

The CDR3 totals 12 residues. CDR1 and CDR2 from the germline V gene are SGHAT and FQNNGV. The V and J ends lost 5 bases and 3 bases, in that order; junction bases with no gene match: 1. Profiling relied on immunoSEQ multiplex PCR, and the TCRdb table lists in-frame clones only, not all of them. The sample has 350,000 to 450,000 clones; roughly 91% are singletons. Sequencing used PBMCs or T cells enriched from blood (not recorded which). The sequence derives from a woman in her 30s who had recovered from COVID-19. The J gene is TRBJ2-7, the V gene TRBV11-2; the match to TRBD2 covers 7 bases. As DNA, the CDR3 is TGTGCCAGCAGCCGGACTAGCTACGAGCAGTACTTC. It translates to CASSRTSYEQYF. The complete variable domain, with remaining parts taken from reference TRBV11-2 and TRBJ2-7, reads EAGVAQSPRYKIIEKRQSVAFWCNPISGHATLYWYQQILGQGPKLLIQFQNNGVVDDSQLPKDRFSAERLKGVDSTLKIQPAKLEDSAVYLCASSRTSYEQYFGPGTRLTVT.